This TCR beta chain was captured by sequencing in a study of cytomegalovirus exposure and HLA in healthy donors. Regarding the study as a whole: There were 150 to 200 TCR beta chains listed as cytomegalovirus-associated. Previously analyzed data showed that most TCR beta V segments were productive at a frequency of about 87% or about 30%.

The J segment lost 6 bases and the V segment lost 6 bases, leaving 8 bases of the junction unmatched. Germline lookup yields CDR1 SNHLY and CDR2 FYNNEI. The CDR3 extends over 15 amino acids. PCR involved 60 Vbeta and 13 Jbeta primers. Generated by immunoSEQ multiplex PCR, the TCRdb table keeps only in-frame clones and is missing some. This sample carries 170,000 or so clones, around 80% of them seen once, and the ten largest clones take more than 1.5%. Worth noting for this clone: What it binds is unknown.

The sequenced sample was PBMCs. The chain recombines TRBV2 with TRBJ1-1; TRBD1 aligns across 12 bases. This receptor was identified in a man younger than 30 in good health and CMV-seronegative. CDR3 coding DNA: TGTGCCAGCAGCGCTGGGACAGGGGGCTTCGCTGAAGCTTTCTTT. Its protein is CASSAGTGGFAEAFF.